This T cell receptor beta chain was obtained from a study of molecular identifiers for immune sequencing clone quantification. This clonotype was picked up many times. In TCRdb, the PCR reads were re-called with MiXCR into one record per CDR3 protein. The table has 45,000 to 65,000 distinct CDR3 sequences, approximately 26% seen once. The V and J ends lost 5 bases and 7 bases respectively, with 18 bases between them. From germline, CDR1 is MDHEN and CDR2 SYDVKM. The CDR3 sequence is 14 residues long. The sequence came from a human donor in good health. Some libraries in this study had Jurkat cell RNA spiked in. Sequencing was done on a sample of naive CD8+ T cells from blood, with Jurkat cell RNA spiked in. The subset: FACS-sorted CD8+CD4-CCR7+CD45RA+ naive T cells. V and J are TRBV28 and TRBJ2-7; weak D call: TRBD2 (5 bases). CDR3: CASSPPETWREQYF. CDR3 nucleotide sequence: TGTGCCAGCAGTCCCCCGGAGACGTGGAGGGAGCAGTACTTC.